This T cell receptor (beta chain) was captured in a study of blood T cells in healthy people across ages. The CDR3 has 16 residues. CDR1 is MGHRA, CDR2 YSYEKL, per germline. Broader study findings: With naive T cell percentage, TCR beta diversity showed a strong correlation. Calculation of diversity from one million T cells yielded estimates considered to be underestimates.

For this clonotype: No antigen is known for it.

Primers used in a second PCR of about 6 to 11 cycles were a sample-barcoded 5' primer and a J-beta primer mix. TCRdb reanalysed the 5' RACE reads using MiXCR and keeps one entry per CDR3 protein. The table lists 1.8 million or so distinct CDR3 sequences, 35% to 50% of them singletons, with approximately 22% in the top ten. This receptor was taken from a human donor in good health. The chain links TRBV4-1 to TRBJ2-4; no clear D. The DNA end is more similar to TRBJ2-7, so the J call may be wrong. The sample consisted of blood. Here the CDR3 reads CASSQILRQWTYEQYF. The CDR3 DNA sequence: TGCGCCAGCAGCCAAATACTTAGGCAGTGGACCTACGAGCAGTACTTC.